Presented here are 7 T cell receptor beta chains from one specimen sequenced in a study of tumor-infiltrating lymphocytes in primary liver carcinoma. Germline DNA was also extracted, and blood RNA derived from unsorted whole blood. Making TCR beta cDNA involved around 520 ng total RNA and a constant-region primer. The TCR beta library was amplified through three nested multiplex PCR rounds in a modified ARM-PCR procedure. TRBV1-TRBV30 forward primers paired with a C-beta reverse primer drove the first two PCR rounds, about 9 cycles each. TCRdb re-analysed the multiplex PCR reads in MiXCR, keeping a single row per CDR3 protein. This sample has nearly 200,000 distinct CDR3 sequences; less than 75% occur once, and the top ten carry 6% to 8.5%. Sequenced sample: peripheral blood. These TCRs come from a woman aged 60-75 years with primary liver carcinoma and hepatitis B virus infection.

Comments on this clonotype: The conserved phenylalanine or tryptophan is not found at the CDR3 terminus, so this likely reflects a read error. The CDR3 nucleotides read TGCAGCGGCGACCCTAGGACAGATACGCAGTATTCT. It encodes CSGDPRTDTQYS. The V call is TRBV29-1, the J call TRBJ2-3; D uncertain. There are 12 residues in the CDR3. Germline assignment: CDR1 SQVTM and CDR2 ANQGSEA. Trimming removed 7 bases at V and 3 bases at J, with 11 bases between.

Details on this clonotype: Since no conserved phenylalanine or tryptophan closes the CDR3, a read error is the likely cause. The chain carries TRBV11-2 and TRBJ2-5, with D hard to call. CDR3 length: 16 residues. Between the trimmed V and J ends, which lost 1 base and 0 bases, there was a span of 12 bases. The germline V gene encodes CDR1 SGHAT and CDR2 FQNNGV. Here the CDR3 reads CASSLAIGRHQETQYL. The CDR3 DNA is TGTGCCAGCAGCTTAGCCATCGGACGGCACCAAGAGACCCAGTACCTC.

This clonotype came up many times. The chain is built from TRBV11-2 and TRBJ2-1; D not resolved. Between the trimmed V and J ends, which lost 1 base and 0 bases, there was a span of 13 bases. Germline CDR1 is SGHAT and CDR2 is FQNNGV. CDR3 length: 17 amino acids. Here the CDR3 reads CASSLVGLFSSYNEQFF. The CDR3 DNA reads TGTGCCAGCAGCTTAGTAGGGCTCTTCAGCTCCTACAATGAGCAGTTCTTC.

This clonotype was observed once. Germline and junction disagree at one end, which may indicate a read error. V gene TRBV11-2 combines with J gene TRBJ2-1; TRBD2 agrees at 11 bases. Germline CDR1 is SGHAT and CDR2 is FQNNGV. This CDR3 has 17 residues. The DNA for the CDR3 is TGTGCCAGCAGTTTAGATGTGGGACTAGCGGCCTACAATAAGCAGTTCTTC. This codes for CASSLDVGLAAYNKQFF. The variable domain in full, completed from reference TRBV11-2 and TRBJ2-1, reads EAGVAQSPRYKIIEKRQSVAFWCNPISGHATLYWYQQILGQGPKLLIQFQNNGVVDDSQLPKDRFSAERLKGVDSTLKIQPAKLEDSAVYLCASSLDVGLAAYNKQFFGPGTRLTVL.

This chain uses TRBV5-4 with TRBJ1-1; 8 bases are a match to TRBD1. CDR1 and CDR2 from the germline V gene are SGHNT and YYREEE (reference sequence). There are 15 residues in the CDR3. Trimming at V came to 2 bases and at J to 4 bases, leaving 7 bases not matched to a gene. The CDR3 loop reads CASSFNRGSGTEAFF. Written as DNA, the CDR3 is TGTGCCAGCAGCTTCAACAGGGGGTCGGGCACTGAAGCTTTCTTT.

The chain combines TRBV5-6 with TRBJ1-6; D perhaps matches TRBD1 (6 bases). CDR1 is SGHDT and CDR2 is YYEEEE in the germline V gene. The CDR3 is made up of 15 amino acids. V lost 4 bases to trimming and J lost 6 bases, with 14 bases between them. The CDR3 nucleotides are TGTGCCAGCAGCCGGGTGGGGGGGCTTAATTCACCCCTCCACTTT. It encodes CASSRVGGLNSPLHF.

About this clonotype: A read error may be the cause here, since a much bigger clone is one base away. CDR3 in DNA: TGTGCCAGCAGCAAAGTAGGGCACATAGATACGCAGTATTTT. Amino acid sequence: CASSKVGHIDTQYF. The V gene is TRBV4-2, the J gene TRBJ2-3; D unclear. Trimming removed 5 bases from V and 5 bases from J, with 14 bases in between. The CDR3 length is 14 residues. CDR1 and CDR2 (germline): LGHNA, YNFKEQ.